This passage covers 8 T cell receptor beta chains from one sample sequenced in a study of T-cell memory formation after mild COVID-19. MiXCR was run by TCRdb on the 5' RACE reads, yielding one entry per CDR3 protein. The sample holds about 140,000 distinct CDR3 sequences, more than 13% seen once. Material for sequencing was PBMCs or a T cell subset sorted from them (not recorded which). These receptors came from an adult woman who had mild COVID-19 (a few samples of this study predate the infection). Cell type and time point are not known.

The CDR3 DNA follows: TGCAGTGCCTCGCCGAGAGAGCGGGGGGCCGCCGCTACCTACGAGCAGTACTTC. Translating gives CSASPRERGAAATYEQYF. The V and J genes are TRBV20-1 and TRBJ2-7, with 9 bases that match TRBD2. Germline CDR1 is DFQATT and CDR2 is SNEGSKA (reference sequence). After removal of 6 bases from V and 2 bases from J, the junction contained 20 bases not matched to a gene. This CDR3 is built from 18 residues.

This clonotype has just a few counts. The chain uses TRBV27 and TRBJ1-1, with D unclear. Deletions cut 3 bases from V and 6 bases from J, with 14 bases between. This CDR3 comprises 14 residues. From germline, CDR1 is MNHEY and CDR2 SMNVEV (reference sequence). In DNA form, the CDR3 reads TGTGCCAGCAGTTTGCTAGGTTTAGGCGCTGAAGCTTTCTTT. It specifies CASSLLGLGAEAFF.

The V and J genes are TRBV18 and TRBJ2-1; D is uncertain. CDR1 is KGHSH, CDR2 LQKENI, per germline. V was cut by 5 bases and J by 2 bases, with 4 bases left in between. This CDR3 region has 12 residues. DNA of the CDR3: TGTGCCAGCTCAACCCCCTACAATGAGCAGTTCTTC. It translates to CASSTPYNEQFF.

This clonotype was counted a few times. The rearrangement joins TRBV4-3 to TRBJ2-1; TRBD2 matches at 13 bases. The length of the CDR3 is 17 residues. J gave up 6 bases and V 3 bases, and 8 bases lay outside the gene matches. Germline-derived CDR1 and CDR2 are LGHNA and YSLEER. The CDR3: CASSHAFTSGRGNEQFF. In DNA form, the CDR3 reads TGCGCCAGCAGCCACGCCTTCACTAGCGGGAGGGGCAATGAGCAGTTCTTC.

This clonotype was counted ten times or more. The gene calls are TRBV27 and TRBJ2-7, with D unclear. Trimming shortened V by 6 bases and J by 4 bases, and 13 bases separated the two germline ends. The CDR3 extends over 13 amino acids. The germline V gene has CDR1 MNHEY and CDR2 SMNVEV (reference sequence). The CDR3 spells CASSRGRAYEQYF. As DNA, the CDR3 is TGTGCCAGCAGCCGCGGACGAGCTTACGAGCAGTACTTC.

This clonotype was detected only a few times. This sequence joins TRBV7-2 and TRBJ2-7; 7 nucleotides line up with TRBD2. The CDR3 runs to 14 residues. Losses at the gene ends were 0 bases for V and 2 bases for J; bases not matched to a gene: 1. Germline loops: CDR1 SGHTA, CDR2 FQGNSA. This CDR3 reads CASSLALAAYEQYF. The CDR3 coding sequence is TGTGCCAGCAGCTTAGCTCTAGCGGCCTACGAGCAGTACTTC. Full variable domain (remainder filled in from reference TRBV7-2 and TRBJ2-7): GAGVSQSPSNKVTEKGKDVELRCDPISGHTALYWYRQSLGQGLEFLIYFQGNSAPDKSGLPSDRFSAERTGGSVSTLTIQRTQQEDSAVYLCASSLALAAYEQYFGPGTRLTVT.

This sequence joins TRBV20-1 and TRBJ2-2; D is possibly TRBD2 (6 bases). This CDR3 comprises 18 residues. Germline lookup yields CDR1 DFQATT and CDR2 SNEGSKA (reference sequence). V lost 0 bases and J lost 0, with 17 bases in between. In DNA form, the CDR3 reads TGCAGTGCTAGAGACCACACCGGGGGACCTACGAACACCGGGGAGCTGTTTTTT. This codes for CSARDHTGGPTNTGELFF.

In this sample, this clonotype turned up a few times. This chain links TRBV24-1 with TRBJ2-1, with TRBD2 matching over 12 bases. Germline V lookup: CDR1 KGHDR, CDR2 SFDVKD. This CDR3 contains 16 residues. The V segment lost 4 bases and the J segment 8 bases; nucleotides outside the gene matches: 8. The CDR3 DNA reads TGTGCCACCAGTGACCCAGGGGGGACTAGCGGGTATGAGCAGTTCTTC. It yields the protein CATSDPGGTSGYEQFF.